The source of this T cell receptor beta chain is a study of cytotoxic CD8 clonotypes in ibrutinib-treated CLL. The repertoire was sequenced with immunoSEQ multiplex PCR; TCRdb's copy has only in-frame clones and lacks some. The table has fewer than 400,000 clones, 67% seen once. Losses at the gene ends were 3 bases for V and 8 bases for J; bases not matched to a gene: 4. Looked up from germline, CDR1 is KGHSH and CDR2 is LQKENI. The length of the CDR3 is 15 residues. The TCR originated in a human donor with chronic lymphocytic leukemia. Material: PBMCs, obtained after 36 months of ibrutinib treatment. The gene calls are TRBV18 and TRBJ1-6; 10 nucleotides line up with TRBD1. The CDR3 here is CASSPGQGIYSPLHF. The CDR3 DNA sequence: TGTGCCAGCTCACCGGGACAGGGGATTTATTCACCCCTCCACTTT.